This T cell receptor (beta chain) was recovered during a study of CD4 T cells in relation to SARS-CoV-2 and coronaviruses. The CDR3 sequence is 18 residues long. Looked up from germline, CDR1 is LGHDT and CDR2 is YNNKEL (reference sequence). Trimming removed 4 bases at V and 0 bases at J, with 22 bases between. Notes on the study in general: Each donor contributed either pre-pandemic or post-infection samples, not both. No crossreactivity against non-spike viral proteins was tested here.

Generated by immunoSEQ multiplex PCR, the TCRdb table keeps only in-frame clones and is missing some. The sample carries tens of thousands of clones, 80% to 90% recorded once. In the case of this clone: Its specificity is not known.

This chain joins TRBV3-1 (or the pseudogene TRBV3-2) and TRBJ2-7; D is unresolved. This receptor was obtained from an adult with COVID-19. Sequenced sample: memory CD4+ T cells from PBMCs. The CDR3 nucleotides read TGTGCCAGCAGCCCCCTTCCTTTTCGGCTCCCGAGCTCCTACGAGCAGTACTTC. Amino acids: CASSPLPFRLPSSYEQYF.